This T cell receptor beta chain was sequenced for a study of siplizumab effects on memory and regulatory T cells. Findings and limits, study-wide: Fewer alloreactive sequences mapped to unstimulated CD4+ memory cells under siplizumab. Apparently more diverse than memory cells, naive T cells also seemed major alloresponse contributors. The study did not confirm that proliferating Tregs from siplizumab cultures were suppressive.

Repertoires were generated with immunoSEQ multiplex PCR, while TCRdb's copy carries only in-frame clones and drops some. The table has some 110,000 clones, over 85% seen once. For this clone: Its target is not known.

The CDR3 runs 13 residues. V lost 0 bases to trimming and J lost 7 bases, with 9 bases between them. Looked up from germline, CDR1 is SQVTM and CDR2 is ANQGSEA. The sequenced sample consisted of Tregs sorted from blood. The genes are TRBV29-1 and TRBJ2-2, with D hard to call. The TCR originated in a human donor in good health. The CDR3 region has the DNA TGCAGCGTTGAAGATGTGGGAAACGGGGAGCTGTTTTTT. It codes for CSVEDVGNGELFF.